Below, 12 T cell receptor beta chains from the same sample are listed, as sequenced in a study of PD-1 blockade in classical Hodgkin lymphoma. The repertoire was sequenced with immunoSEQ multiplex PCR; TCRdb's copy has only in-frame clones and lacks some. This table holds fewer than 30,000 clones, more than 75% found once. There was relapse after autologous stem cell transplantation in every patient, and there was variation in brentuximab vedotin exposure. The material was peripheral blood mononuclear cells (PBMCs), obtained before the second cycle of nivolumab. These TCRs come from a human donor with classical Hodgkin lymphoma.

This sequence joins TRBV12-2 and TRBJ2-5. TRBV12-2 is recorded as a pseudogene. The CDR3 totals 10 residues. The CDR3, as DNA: TGTGCAAGTAAGCAAGAGACCCAGTACTTC. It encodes CASKQETQYF.

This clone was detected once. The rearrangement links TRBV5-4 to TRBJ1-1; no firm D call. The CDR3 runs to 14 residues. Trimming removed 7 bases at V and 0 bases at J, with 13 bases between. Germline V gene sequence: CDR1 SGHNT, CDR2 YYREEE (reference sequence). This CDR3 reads CASGQTSLNTEAFF. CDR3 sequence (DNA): TGTGCCAGCGGCCAAACGAGCCTGAACACTGAAGCTTTCTTT.

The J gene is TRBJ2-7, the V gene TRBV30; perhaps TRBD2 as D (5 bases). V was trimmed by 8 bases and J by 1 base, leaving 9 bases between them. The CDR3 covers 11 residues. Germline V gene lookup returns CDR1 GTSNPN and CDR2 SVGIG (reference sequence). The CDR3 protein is CARTGSYEQYF. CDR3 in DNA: TGTGCCCGGACTGGTTCCTACGAGCAGTACTTC.

DNA for the CDR3: TGTGCCAGCACCCTGACTGGGGTGAACACTGAAGCTTTCTTT. Translation gives CASTLTGVNTEAFF. The V and J genes are TRBV5-6 and TRBJ1-1, with D hard to call. Per germline, CDR1 SGHDT and CDR2 YYEEEE. Trimming left V 6 bases short and J 0 bases short, with 12 bases between. This CDR3 has 14 amino acids.

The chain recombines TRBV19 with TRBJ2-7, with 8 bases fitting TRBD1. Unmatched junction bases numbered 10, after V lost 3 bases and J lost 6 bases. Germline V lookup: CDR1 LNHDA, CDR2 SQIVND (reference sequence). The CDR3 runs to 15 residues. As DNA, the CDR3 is TGTGCCAGTAGTATTTTCGGGACAGGAAACCGCGAGCAGTACTTC. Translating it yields CASSIFGTGNREQYF.

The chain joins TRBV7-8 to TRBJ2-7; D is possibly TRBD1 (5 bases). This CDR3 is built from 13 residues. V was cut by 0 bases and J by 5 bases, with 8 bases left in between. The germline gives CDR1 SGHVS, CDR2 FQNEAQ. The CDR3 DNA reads TGTGCCAGCAGCTTAGCGGACAAGAACGAGCAGTACTTC. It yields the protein CASSLADKNEQYF.

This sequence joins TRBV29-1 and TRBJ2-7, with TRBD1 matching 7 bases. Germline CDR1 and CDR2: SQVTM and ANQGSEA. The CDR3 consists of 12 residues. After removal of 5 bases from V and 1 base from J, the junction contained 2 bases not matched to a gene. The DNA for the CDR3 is TGCAGCGTTCAGGGGGAGTCCTACGAGCAGTACTTC. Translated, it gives CSVQGESYEQYF.

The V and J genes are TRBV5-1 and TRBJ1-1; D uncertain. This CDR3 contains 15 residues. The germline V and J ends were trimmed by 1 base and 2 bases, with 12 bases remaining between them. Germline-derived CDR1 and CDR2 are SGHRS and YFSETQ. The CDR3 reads CASSLPLGGNTEAFF. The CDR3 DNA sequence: TGCGCCAGCAGCTTGCCCCTTGGAGGAAACACTGAAGCTTTCTTT.

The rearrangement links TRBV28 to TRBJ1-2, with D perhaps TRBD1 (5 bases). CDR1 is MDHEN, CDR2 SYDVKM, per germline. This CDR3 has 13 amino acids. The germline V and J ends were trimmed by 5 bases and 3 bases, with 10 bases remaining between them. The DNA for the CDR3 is TGTGCCAGCAGTCTCCAGGGTGACTATGGCTACACCTTC. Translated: CASSLQGDYGYTF.

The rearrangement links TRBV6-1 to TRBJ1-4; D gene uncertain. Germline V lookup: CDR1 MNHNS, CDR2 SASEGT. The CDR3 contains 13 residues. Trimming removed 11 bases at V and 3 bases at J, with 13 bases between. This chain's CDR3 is CASNQESNEKLFF. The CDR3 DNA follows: TGTGCCTCGAACCAGGAATCTAATGAAAAACTGTTTTTT.

CDR3 sequence: CASSEFGGTGELFF. The CDR3 DNA is TGTGCCAGCAGTGAATTTGGAGGAACCGGGGAGCTGTTTTTT. The chain carries TRBV25-1 and TRBJ2-2, with D tentatively TRBD2 (5 bases). Germline V gene sequence: CDR1 MGHDK, CDR2 SYGVNS. Trimming cost V 1 base and J 5 bases, with 8 bases left between them. This CDR3 is 14 amino acids long.

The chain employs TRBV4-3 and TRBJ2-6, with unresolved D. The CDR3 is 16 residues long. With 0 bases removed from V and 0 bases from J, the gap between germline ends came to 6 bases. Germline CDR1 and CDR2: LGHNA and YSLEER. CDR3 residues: CASSQDIGSGANVLTF. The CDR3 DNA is TGCGCCAGCAGCCAAGATATCGGCTCTGGGGCCAACGTCCTGACTTTC.